The 15 T cell receptor beta chains reported below all come from one sample, sequenced in a study of tumor and adjacent non-tumor tissue in lung cancer. The library came from three nested PCR rounds adapted from ARM-PCR protocols. A single record per CDR3 protein comes from TCRdb applying MiXCR to the multiplex PCR reads. The data contain about 75,000 distinct CDR3 sequences, around two thirds of them singletons. The template was RNA from unsorted bulk tissue. Distant lung tissue was collected more than 3 cm away from the tumor edge. Material: distant non-tumor lung tissue. The receptors come from a woman between 50 and 59 years old with non-small cell lung cancer.

This clonotype was seen once. The chain couples TRBV5-4 to TRBJ2-3, with 7 positions matching TRBD2. Germline V gives CDR1 SGHNT, CDR2 YYREEE (reference sequence). The CDR3 is 15 residues long. V shed 7 bases, J shed 2 bases, and the junction held 10 bases outside the gene matches. CDR3 sequence reads: CASGPPGLYTDTQYF. In DNA form, the CDR3 reads TGTGCCAGCGGCCCACCGGGACTATACACAGATACGCAGTATTTT.

A single count supports this clonotype. Since the CDR3 does not end with the conserved phenylalanine or tryptophan, this likely comes from a read error. J is TRBJ2-5 and V is TRBV11-2, with D perhaps TRBD2 (6 bases). Germline V lookup: CDR1 SGHAT, CDR2 FQNNGV. This CDR3 has 13 residues. V was cut by 1 base and J by 5 bases, with 8 bases left in between. The CDR3 loop is CASSLGRGETQYS. In DNA form, the CDR3 reads TGTGCCAGCAGCTTAGGTCGGGGGGAGACCCAGTACTCC.

About this clonotype: This may stem from a read error, because a much larger clone lies one nucleotide away. The J gene is TRBJ2-7, the V gene TRBV10-3; 8 nucleotides match TRBD1. CDR1 and CDR2 (germline): ENHRY, SYGVKD. With 3 bases clipped from V and 4 bases from J, the junction kept 11 bases outside the gene matches. The CDR3 consists of 16 residues. The CDR3 is CAISDAGQELTYEQYF. The CDR3 DNA follows: TGTGCCATCAGTGACGCGGGACAGGAGTTGACATACGAGCAGTACTTC.

This clonotype showed up many times. The rearrangement joins TRBV6-2 or TRBV6-3 to TRBJ2-3; D possibly uses TRBD1 or TRBD2 (5 bases each). There are 16 residues in the CDR3. V was cut by 2 bases and J by 5 bases, with 17 bases left in between. Germline CDR1 MNHEY, CDR2 SVGEGT. In nucleotides, the CDR3 is TGTGCCAGCAGTTACCCTCGAAGAGGGGATAGAGATACGCAGTATTTT. Residues: CASSYPRRGDRDTQYF.

Concerning this clonotype itself: Relative to the germline gene, one junction end is altered; a read error may explain this. The chain combines TRBV20-1 with TRBJ2-2, with 9 bases matching TRBD2. Germline CDR1 and CDR2: DFQATT and SNEGSKA (reference sequence). This CDR3 has 17 residues. Here the CDR3 reads CSARDFRASGTRGELFF. The CDR3 region has the DNA TGCAGTGCTAGAGATTTCAGGGCTAGCGGGACTCGCGGGGAGCTATTTTTT.

The rearrangement links TRBV20-1 to TRBJ1-1; a weak D match, TRBD1 (6 bases). Germline V gives CDR1 DFQATT, CDR2 SNEGSKA (reference sequence). This CDR3 is built from 13 residues. Trimming removed 3 bases at V and 10 bases at J, with 18 bases between. The CDR3 nucleotides read TGCAGTGCTAGGCGACCCCAGGGGTCCGTAGCTTTCTTT. Protein sequence: CSARRPQGSVAFF.

On this clonotype itself: A read error may produce the germline difference seen at one junction end. The chain uses TRBV11-2 and TRBJ2-7; 7 bases agree with TRBD1. Germline CDR1 SGHAT, CDR2 FQNNGV. CDR3 length: 17 amino acids. CDR3 residues: CASSLESDRVGINEQCF. CDR3 sequence (DNA): TGTGCCAGCAGCTTAGAGAGCGACAGGGTGGGCATCAACGAGCAGTGCTTC.

Remarks on this clonotype: Because it lacks the conserved phenylalanine or tryptophan at the end, this CDR3 is likely a read error. The V call is TRBV24-1, the J call TRBJ2-7, with 7 bases identical to TRBD1. Germline V gene sequence: CDR1 KGHDR, CDR2 SFDVKD. The CDR3 covers 15 residues. The V and J ends lost 7 bases and 2 bases, in that order; junction bases with no gene match: 10. CDR3 in amino acids: CATSTGRGPTYEQYS. The DNA for the CDR3 is TGTGCCACCAGCACCGGTAGGGGGCCGACCTACGAGCAGTACTCC.

The table lists this clonotype with many counts. The chain recombines TRBV28 with TRBJ2-1; D not resolved. The CDR3 length is 16 residues. V lost 6 bases to trimming and J lost 6 bases, with 21 bases between them. In germline, CDR1 is MDHEN, CDR2 SYDVKM. CDR3 sequence (DNA): TGTGCCAGCAGACCCACGGGTGGGGTGGGTTTCAATGAGCAGTTCTTC. Its translation is CASRPTGGVGFNEQFF.

Many counts were recorded for this clonotype. The gene calls are TRBV28 and TRBJ1-6, with a tentative D call TRBD1 (6 bases). The CDR3 is 13 amino acids. Per germline, CDR1 MDHEN and CDR2 SYDVKM. V shed 5 bases and J shed 9 bases, with 11 bases lying between them. In DNA, the CDR3 is TGTGCCAGCAGTCTCTCAGGGGTTTCACCCCTCCACTTT. This codes for CASSLSGVSPLHF.

Note on this clonotype: A read error is likely, as this CDR3 ends without the conserved phenylalanine or tryptophan. The J gene is TRBJ2-7, the V gene TRBV29-1; the match to TRBD2 covers 10 bases. The germline CDR1 and CDR2 sequences are SQVTM and ANQGSEA. This CDR3 has 12 amino acids. The CDR3 DNA is TGTAGCGGGGGGCCAACCTCCTACGAGCAGTACTCC. The encoded protein is CSGGPTSYEQYS.

The genes are TRBV6-6 and TRBJ2-7; 8 bases fit TRBD1. J was trimmed by 0 bases and V by 6 bases; bases with no gene match: 13. Germline-derived CDR1 and CDR2 are MNHNY and SVGAGI (reference sequence). The CDR3 length is 17 residues. DNA of the CDR3: TGTGCCAGCAGATACCTTGGGGACAGGTTAAGCTCCTACGAGCAGTACTTC. Translation: CASRYLGDRLSSYEQYF.

In the case of this clonotype: Germline is not matched at one junction end, which may reflect a read error. The chain is built from TRBV11-2 and TRBJ2-7; 10 bases are shared with TRBD1. CDR1 SGHAT and CDR2 FQNNGV come from the germline V gene. CDR3 length: 14 residues. The CDR3 region has the DNA TGTGCCAGCAGCATAACGGACAGGGGGAGCGAGCAATACTTC. This gives the protein CASSITDRGSEQYF.

As for this clonotype: Possible read error: a much larger clone is one base away. Because the CDR3's place on the DNA is in doubt, the DNA is left out and the CDR3 is given as listed by TCRdb. The rearrangement joins TRBV4-3 to TRBJ1-2; TRBD1 was called by the table and not checked on the DNA. The CDR3 is made up of 15 amino acids, end residues included. The V gene's germline CDR1 is LGHNA and CDR2 YSLEER. CDR3 amino acids: CASSQEVAGGNGHTF.

This clonotype was recorded at least ten times. This rearrangement joins TRBV4-1 to TRBJ2-1; TRBD2 aligns across 7 bases. Germline-derived CDR1 and CDR2 are MGHRA and YSYEKL. After removal of 4 bases from V and 6 bases from J, the junction contained 21 bases not matched to a gene. The CDR3 runs to 19 residues. CDR3 coding DNA: TGCGCCAGCAGCCTTCTTCAAGCGGGGCGCTTACTTTTTGGCAATGAGCAGTTCTTC. Translation: CASSLLQAGRLLFGNEQFF.